The sequence of this T cell receptor beta chain was determined in a study of control samples from healthy donors and cancer patients (dated by TCRdb to 2018 to 2021). The protocol used for the library was the immunoSEQ multiplex PCR assay. TCRdb's version of the immuneACCESS table is confined to in-frame rearrangements and falls short of the full clone set. An unresolved V gene accounts for under half of the shortfall where checked; the remainder is of unknown origin. Present in this sample are 150,000 to 200,000 clones, 93% of which were seen just once. The ten biggest clones cover over 3.5% of the sample. About this clone: Its recognized antigen is unknown. No base quality values were provided; no much bigger clone lies one nucleotide off.

Via the germline V gene, CDR1 is SGHTA and CDR2 FQGTGA. V has 1 base trimmed and J has 5 bases trimmed; junction bases matching no gene number 2. The CDR3 covers 15 residues, taking in both the cysteine and the phenylalanine. CDR3 DNA only is kept here, 45 bases in frame from base 1. This receptor was taken from a woman aged 55-70 years in good health. Recombination joined TRBV7-3 with TRBJ1-6; TRBD1 lines up with 7 middle nucleotides. Sample: blood. The CDR3 loop reads CASSLMGQNNSPLHF. The DNA sequence is given as TGTGCCAGCAGCTTAATGGGACAGAATAATTCACCCCTCCACTTT.